Each of the 6 T cell receptor beta chains below was sequenced from the same sample in a study of T cells in women clearing cervical HPV infection. The table came from immunoSEQ multiplex PCR; TCRdb's copy has only in-frame clones and leaves some out. The ten most abundant clones cover less than 6.5% of a sample with about 20,000 clones. The sample taken for sequencing was blood buffy coat. These receptors all come from a woman between 18 and 69 years old with a cervical HPV16 infection that either progressed to CIN3+ or cleared (not recorded which).

The sequenced CDR3 bases are TGTGCCAGCAGCTTTAGCGGGGGGCTTACAGATACG. Translating it yields CASSFSGGLTDT. The CDR3 in full is CASSFSGGLTDTQYF. The chain carries TRBV7-3 and TRBJ2-3, with TRBD2 identical over 10 bases. The read halts 3 residues ahead of the CDR3 end, with the missing end drawn from the germline J gene. V trimming: 3 bases; J trimming: 3 bases; junction bases outside the gene matches: 3. CDR3 length: 15 residues. Germline CDR1 reads SGHTA; CDR2 reads FQGTGA.

Details on this clone: With the read ending 3 residues before the CDR3 end, the germline J gene is used to fill in that end. The V gene is TRBV20-1, the J gene TRBJ2-3; a weak D match, TRBD2 (5 bases). The V gene's germline CDR1 is DFQATT and CDR2 SNEGSKA (reference sequence). This CDR3 spans 14 amino acids. CDR3 bases read: TGCAGTGCTAGAGATGCGTCAGCGGCGTCGACG. Translated: CSARDASAAST. The full CDR3 is CSARDASAASTQYF.

CDR3 residues: CASSYSSTDTYTF. The sequenced part of the CDR3 DNA is TGTGCCAGCAGTTACTCGAGCACAGATACC. The chain combines TRBV6-2 or TRBV6-3 with TRBJ1-2, with D unclear. The read ends 3 residues early relative to the CDR3; the germline J gene fills the gap. This CDR3 spans 13 amino acids. Germline V lookup: CDR1 MNHEY, CDR2 SVGEGT.

Worth noting for this clone: The read ends 3 residues shy of where the CDR3 ends; the end is completed using the germline J gene. The chain combines TRBV6-1 with TRBJ2-2; no definite D call. The length of the CDR3 is 15 residues. Per germline, CDR1 MNHNS and CDR2 SASEGT. The part of the CDR3 DNA that was read is TGTGCCAGCAGTGAGAGTGGGCACCTTAATGAAAAG. This codes for CASSESGHLNEK. Given in full, the CDR3 is CASSESGHLNEKLFF.

In the case of this clone: The junction differs from germline at one of its ends, possibly a read error. The read halts 3 residues ahead of the CDR3 end, with the missing end drawn from the germline J gene. J is TRBJ1-4 and V is TRBV4-2; perhaps TRBD1 as D (5 bases). The CDR3 is made up of 17 amino acids. Per the germline V gene, CDR1 is LGHNA and CDR2 is YNFKEQ. The CDR3: CASSQGTTVSLNEKLFF. The sequenced part of the CDR3 DNA is TGCGCCAGCAGCCAAGGGACGACAGTAAGCCTTAATGAAAAA.

Turning to this clone: The CDR3 end is not reached by the read, which stops 3 residues before it; the germline J gene fills it in. This rearrangement joins TRBV19 to TRBJ1-4; unclear D gene. The V gene's germline CDR1 is LNHDA and CDR2 SQIVND (reference sequence). The CDR3 runs 15 residues. CDR3 residues: CASSIRQLAAGSLFF. The DNA read from the CDR3 is TGTGCCAGTAGTATTCGGCAGCTCGCCGCCGGGTCA.